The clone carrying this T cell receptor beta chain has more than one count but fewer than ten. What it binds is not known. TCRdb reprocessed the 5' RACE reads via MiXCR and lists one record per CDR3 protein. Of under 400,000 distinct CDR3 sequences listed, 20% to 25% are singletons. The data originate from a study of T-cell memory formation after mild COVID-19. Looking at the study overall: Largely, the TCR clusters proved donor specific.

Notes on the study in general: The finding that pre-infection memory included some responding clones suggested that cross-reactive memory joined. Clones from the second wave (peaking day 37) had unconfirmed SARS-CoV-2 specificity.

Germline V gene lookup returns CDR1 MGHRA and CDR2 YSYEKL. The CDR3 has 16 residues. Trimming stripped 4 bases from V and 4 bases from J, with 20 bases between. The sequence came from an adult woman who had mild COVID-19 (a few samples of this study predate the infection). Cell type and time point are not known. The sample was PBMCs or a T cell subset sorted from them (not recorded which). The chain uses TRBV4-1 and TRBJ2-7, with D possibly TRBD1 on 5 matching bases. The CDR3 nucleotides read TGCGCCAGCAGCCCAAGCGTTGGCAGGGTACTATACGAGCAGTACTTC. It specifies CASSPSVGRVLYEQYF.